Shown below are 16 T cell receptor beta chains from a single sample sequenced in a study of early T cells in non-severe SARS-CoV-2 infection. A single record per CDR3 protein comes from TCRdb applying MiXCR to the 5' RACE reads. This table has roughly 45,000 distinct CDR3 sequences, more than 9% appearing once. Material: whole blood. The receptor set was obtained from an adult who was a healthcare worker with PCR-confirmed SARS-CoV-2 infection or an uninfected control (not recorded which).

In its sample, this clonotype was seen many times. J is TRBJ1-2 and V is TRBV29-1, with a possible D match to TRBD1 (6 bases). This CDR3 region has 11 residues. V gave up 7 bases and J gave up 6 bases, with 12 bases separating them. Germline assignment: CDR1 SQVTM and CDR2 ANQGSEA. CDR3 amino acids: CSARRGDGYTF. The CDR3, as DNA: TGCAGCGCCCGGAGGGGGGATGGCTACACCTTC.

By sample share, this clonotype is medium-sized. The rearrangement links TRBV10-3 to TRBJ2-3, with TRBD2 matching over 10 bases. The germline V gene encodes CDR1 ENHRY and CDR2 SYGVKD. Losses at the gene ends were 2 bases for V and 4 bases for J; bases not matched to a gene: 0. This CDR3 contains 14 residues. CDR3 nucleotide sequence: TGTGCCATCAGTGAGGGACTAGCGGCAGATACGCAGTATTTT. This codes for CAISEGLAADTQYF.

This clonotype was counted only a few times. The chain combines TRBV19 with TRBJ2-1; TRBD2 matches at 11 bases. V shed 10 bases, J shed 2 bases, and the junction held 4 bases outside the gene matches. The CDR3 sequence is 14 residues long. Germline V CDR1 and CDR2: LNHDA, SQIVND (reference sequence). DNA for the CDR3: TGTGCCACCCGGGGACTAGCGGCCTACAATGAGCAGTTCTTC. It yields the protein CATRGLAAYNEQFF.

This clonotype was seen a handful of times. In nucleotides, the CDR3 is TGTGCCAGCACCGAACTCCGGGACAGGAATCAGCCCCAGCATTTT. Encoded protein: CASTELRDRNQPQHF. The chain employs TRBV6-2 or TRBV6-3 and TRBJ1-5; 8 bases fit TRBD1. The CDR3 runs 15 residues. V trimming: 7 bases; J trimming: 4 bases; junction bases outside the gene matches: 9. The V gene's germline CDR1 is MNHEY and CDR2 SVGEGT.

Concerning this clonotype: A much larger clone is a single base away; this may be a read error. The V call is TRBV4-1, the J call TRBJ1-1; no definite D call. CDR1 and CDR2 from the germline V gene are MGHRA and YSYEKL. CDR3 length: 14 amino acids. Trimming cost V 1 base and J 2 bases, with 8 bases left between them. CDR3 sequence reads: CASSQGIINTEAFF. The CDR3 DNA follows: TGCGCCAGCAGCCAAGGTATAATAAACACTGAAGCTTTCTTT.

Worth noting for this clonotype: Just one base apart from a much larger clone, this may be a read error. The chain links TRBV20-1 to TRBJ2-7; possible D gene TRBD1, 5 bases. Per germline, CDR1 DFQATT and CDR2 SNEGSKA (reference sequence). V lost 3 bases to trimming and J lost 5 bases, with 17 bases between them. The CDR3 extends over 14 amino acids. The CDR3 DNA is TGCAGTGCTAGTTCTCCCAGGGTAAGGGACGAGCAGTACTTC. This translates into CSASSPRVRDEQYF.

This clonotype was seen more than once but under ten times. The V call is TRBV4-3, the J call TRBJ2-7, with D perhaps TRBD1 (6 bases). CDR3 length equals 14 residues. CDR1 is LGHNA and CDR2 is YSLEER in the germline V gene. Trimming stripped 1 base from V and 5 bases from J, with 12 bases between. In DNA form, the CDR3 reads TGCGCCAGCAGCCAAGTATTGGGGGCCCACGAGCAGTACTTC. It specifies CASSQVLGAHEQYF.

The chain links TRBV5-4 to TRBJ2-7, with 11 bases fitting TRBD2. With 4 bases clipped from V and 0 bases from J, the junction kept 0 bases outside the gene matches. This CDR3 region has 14 residues. Germline-derived CDR1 and CDR2 are SGHNT and YYREEE (reference sequence). CDR3 in DNA: TGTGCCAGCAGCGGGACTAGCGGCTCCTACGAGCAGTACTTC. Amino acids: CASSGTSGSYEQYF.

This clonotype was found many times. The DNA for the CDR3 is TGCGCCAGCAGCCCCGGGACAGTGGGGCAAGAGACCCAGTACTTC. Translated: CASSPGTVGQETQYF. The chain links TRBV5-1 to TRBJ2-5; TRBD1 agrees at 7 bases. With V trimmed by 4 bases and J by 2 bases, 8 bases remained unmatched. There are 15 residues in the CDR3. Germline values: CDR1 SGHRS, CDR2 YFSETQ.

This clonotype was picked up many times. V gene TRBV7-6 combines with J gene TRBJ2-1; D is perhaps TRBD2 (5 bases). The CDR3 runs to 15 residues. Looked up from germline, CDR1 is SGHVS and CDR2 is FNYEAQ. V was shortened by 1 base and J by 3 bases, with 10 bases between the two germline ends. The CDR3 coding sequence is TGTGCCAGCAGCTTAGTGGCTAGCTTCTACAATGAGCAGTTCTTC. This sequence encodes CASSLVASFYNEQFF.

This clonotype appeared many times. The chain carries TRBV28 and TRBJ2-1, with unresolved D. The V and J ends lost 7 bases and 8 bases respectively, with 21 bases between them. The CDR3 runs 15 residues. Looked up from germline, CDR1 is MDHEN and CDR2 is SYDVKM. CDR3 nucleotides: TGTGCCAGCAAAGTAGTCTCCCCGACTTTTGATGAGCAGTTCTTC. Its translation: CASKVVSPTFDEQFF.

This clonotype was seen ten or more times. V and J are TRBV13 and TRBJ2-3, with TRBD1 as a possible D gene (5 bases). From germline, CDR1 is PRHDT and CDR2 FYEKMQ (reference sequence). V shed 2 bases and J shed 3 bases, with 9 bases lying between them. This CDR3 has 14 amino acids. The CDR3 coding sequence is TGTGCCAGCAGCTTAAGACAGAGGACAGATACGCAGTATTTT. Its protein product is CASSLRQRTDTQYF.

The chain uses TRBV29-1 and TRBJ2-3; D is perhaps TRBD2 (5 bases). Germline CDR1 and CDR2: SQVTM and ANQGSEA. The CDR3 spans 15 residues. The germline V and J ends were trimmed by 5 bases and 5 bases, with 20 bases remaining between them. CDR3 sequence (DNA): TGCAGCGTTCCGCCCCGACTAACGGAAGGAGATACGCAGTATTTT. Translating it yields CSVPPRLTEGDTQYF.

This clonotype has ten or more counts. The chain uses TRBV18 and TRBJ2-3; D is possibly TRBD1 (6 bases). The germline gives CDR1 KGHSH, CDR2 LQKENI. V was clipped by 5 bases and J by 2 bases, with 11 bases between them. CDR3 length: 14 residues. The CDR3 protein is CASSKDRNTDTQYF. The DNA for the CDR3 is TGTGCCAGCTCAAAGGACAGAAACACAGATACGCAGTATTTT.

This clonotype was found many times. Its ends do not fully match the called genes, so a read error is possible. The gene calls are TRBV7-7 and TRBJ2-5; the D gene is possibly TRBD2 (5 bases). CDR1 is SSHAT, CDR2 FNYEAQ, per germline (reference sequence). CDR3 length: 15 residues. The CDR3 reads CASSSSRGEQETQYF. In DNA form, the CDR3 reads TGTGCTAGCAGCTCCTCCCGGGGAGAACAAGAGACCCAGTACTTC.

This clonotype has a count of ten or more. The V and J genes are TRBV24-1 and TRBJ2-2, with 12 positions matching TRBD2. The trim removed 3 bases at V and 4 bases at J, leaving 2 bases unmatched. Germline values: CDR1 KGHDR, CDR2 SFDVKD. The CDR3 covers 16 residues. The CDR3 loop is CATSDPLAGGTGELFF. The CDR3 bases are TGTGCCACCAGTGATCCACTAGCGGGAGGCACCGGGGAGCTGTTTTTT.